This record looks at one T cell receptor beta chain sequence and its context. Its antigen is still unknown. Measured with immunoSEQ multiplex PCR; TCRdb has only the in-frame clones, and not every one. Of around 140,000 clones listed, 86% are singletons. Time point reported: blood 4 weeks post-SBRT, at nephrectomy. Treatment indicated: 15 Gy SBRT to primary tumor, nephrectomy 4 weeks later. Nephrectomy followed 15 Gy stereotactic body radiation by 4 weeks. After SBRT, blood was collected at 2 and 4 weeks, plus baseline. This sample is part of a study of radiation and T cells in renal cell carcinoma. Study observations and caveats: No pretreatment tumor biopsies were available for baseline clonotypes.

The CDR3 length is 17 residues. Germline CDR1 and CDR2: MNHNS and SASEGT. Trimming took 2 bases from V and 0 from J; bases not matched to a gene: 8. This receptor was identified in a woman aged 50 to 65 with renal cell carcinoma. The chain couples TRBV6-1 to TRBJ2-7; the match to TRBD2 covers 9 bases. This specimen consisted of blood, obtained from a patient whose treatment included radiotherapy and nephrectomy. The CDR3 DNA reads TGTGCCAGCAGTGAATTCGTGACTAGCGGCAACTCCTACGAGCAGTACTTC. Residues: CASSEFVTSGNSYEQYF.